This TCR beta chain was identified in a study of blood T cell repertoires in COVID-19. Study information: Samples representing acute and convalescent COVID-19 were sourced from the United States, Italy and Spain. PBMCs, B-cell-depleted T cells, or T cells provided the cDNA or gDNA that made up the material.

Original methodology: The assay estimated nucleated cells by amplifying reference gene primers. The repertoire was sequenced with immunoSEQ multiplex PCR; TCRdb's copy has only in-frame clones and lacks some. V and J calls and clone size are those listed in that table; D and trimming were worked out from the DNA. This sample carries roughly 200,000 clones, 70% to 85% of them seen once, and the ten largest clones take less than 15%. Sequencing was carried out using peripheral blood. This TCR was recovered from a human donor in a cohort sampled during active COVID-19.

CDR3 nucleotide sequence: TGCAGCGTTGCAGGGGGCGGCGACGAGCAGTACTTC. Its translation: CSVAGGGDEQYF. The chain couples TRBV29-1 to TRBJ2-7, with 8 positions matching TRBD1. The trim removed 4 bases at V and 5 bases at J, leaving 4 bases unmatched. The CDR3 length is 12 residues. Looked up from germline, CDR1 is SQVTM and CDR2 is ANQGSEA.